A single sample gave rise to the 26 T cell receptor beta chains below, sequenced in a study of T-cell memory formation after mild COVID-19. Via MiXCR, TCRdb re-called the 5' RACE reads, giving one row per CDR3 protein. In the table there are 200,000 to 250,000 distinct CDR3 sequences, over 9.5% of which are singletons. Sequenced sample: PBMCs or a T cell subset sorted from them (not recorded which). The receptors were sampled from a man aged 18 to 30 who had mild COVID-19 (a few samples of this study predate the infection). Cell type and time point are not known.

The V call is TRBV18, the J call TRBJ2-5; D unresolved. CDR3 length: 13 residues. Germline CDR1 is KGHSH and CDR2 is LQKENI. Trimming took off 2 bases at V and 0 bases at J, with 4 bases between the two ends. CDR3 nucleotide sequence: TGTGCCAGCTCACCAAACCACCAAGAGACCCAGTACTTC. It encodes CASSPNHQETQYF.

This clonotype was counted a few times. V and J are TRBV12-3 or TRBV12-4 and TRBJ1-5; tentative D call: TRBD1 (5 bases). The CDR3 sequence is 13 residues long. The V end lost 6 bases, the J end lost 6 bases, and 12 bases lay between the germline ends. The CDR3: CASRPGEGQPQHF. CDR3 sequence (DNA): TGTGCCAGCAGACCGGGGGAGGGTCAGCCCCAGCATTTT.

The V and J genes are TRBV5-5 and TRBJ1-1; 11 nucleotides match TRBD1. The CDR3 totals 15 residues. Trimming removed 5 bases from V and 4 bases from J; junction bases left unmatched: 7. Germline V gene lookup returns CDR1 SGHKS and CDR2 YYEKEE (reference sequence). The CDR3 nucleotides read TGTGCCAGCAGATCGGACAGGGGGCGCTTCACTGAAGCTTTCTTT. Amino acids: CASRSDRGRFTEAFF.

This clonotype was observed a handful of times. This chain joins TRBV20-1 and TRBJ1-5; D is ambiguous. The CDR3 has 13 residues. The V gene lost 3 bases and the J gene lost 4 bases, with 10 bases spanning the gap. Per germline, CDR1 DFQATT and CDR2 SNEGSKA (reference sequence). This chain's CDR3 is CSASSQRNQPQHF. DNA for the CDR3: TGCAGTGCTAGTAGCCAGCGGAATCAGCCCCAGCATTTT.

The V gene is TRBV11-1, the J gene TRBJ2-7; the D is unclear. CDR3 size: 12 residues. Germline loops: CDR1 SGHAT, CDR2 FQDESV (reference sequence). Trimming pared 3 bases from V and 6 bases from J, leaving 9 bases between. The CDR3 DNA is TGTGCCAGCAGCTTTAGCCTAAGCGAGCAGTACTTC. Amino acid sequence: CASSFSLSEQYF.

This clonotype showed up just a few times. The chain links TRBV7-2 to TRBJ2-1, with D possibly matching TRBD2 (5 bases). CDR1 SGHTA and CDR2 FQGNSA come from the germline V gene. This CDR3 region has 15 residues. Trimming took 5 bases from V and 4 from J, leaving 15 bases between them. CDR3 sequence reads: CASSPASGAYNEQFF. The CDR3 DNA reads TGTGCCAGCAGCCCCGCGAGCGGAGCTTACAATGAGCAGTTCTTC.

This clonotype has more than one count but fewer than ten. This chain connects TRBV12-3 or TRBV12-4 to TRBJ2-1; the D gene is possibly TRBD1 (6 bases). Trimming cost V 3 bases and J 6 bases, with 12 bases left between them. CDR3 length: 14 residues. As DNA, the CDR3 is TGTGCCAGCAGTTTTTACAGGGCTACCAATGAGCAGTTCTTC. It translates to CASSFYRATNEQFF.

V gene TRBV18 combines with J gene TRBJ2-7, with D possibly matching TRBD2 (5 bases). The CDR3 consists of 13 residues. Trimming removed 2 bases at V and 3 bases at J, with 8 bases between. Germline CDR1 is KGHSH and CDR2 is LQKENI. This chain's CDR3 is CASSPARDYEQYF. CDR3 bases: TGTGCCAGCTCACCAGCACGGGACTACGAGCAGTACTTC.

The chain joins TRBV6-5 to TRBJ2-7, with 8 bases matching TRBD2. Germline CDR1 MNHEY, CDR2 SVGAGI. The trim removed 6 bases at V and 0 bases at J, leaving 7 bases unmatched. This CDR3 contains 15 residues. The CDR3, as DNA: TGTGCCAGCAGGAGCGGGGGCTCATACTCCTACGAGCAGTACTTC. Protein sequence: CASRSGGSYSYEQYF.

This clonotype was seen a few times. This chain connects TRBV21-1 to TRBJ2-7. TRBV21-1 is a known pseudogene. The CDR3 is made up of 14 amino acids. The DNA of the CDR3 is TGTGCCATCCCCAAAAGGATGAACTCCTACGAGCAGTACGTC. Protein product: CAIPKRMNSYEQYV.

The sample holds a few counts of this clonotype. V usage is TRBV10-3 and J usage is TRBJ1-1, with D maybe TRBD1 (5 bases). Germline V gives CDR1 ENHRY, CDR2 SYGVKD. Trimming shortened V by 6 bases and J by 0 bases, and 8 bases separated the two germline ends. The CDR3 runs to 13 residues. The CDR3 bases are TGTGCCATCAGGGGGCCGCTGAACACTGAAGCTTTCTTT. Its protein is CAIRGPLNTEAFF.

The chain joins TRBV6-1 to TRBJ1-5; 10 bases agree with TRBD1. The length of the CDR3 is 17 residues. The V and J ends lost 5 bases and 0 bases, in that order; junction bases with no gene match: 7. Germline V CDR1 and CDR2: MNHNS, SASEGT. The CDR3 is CASSKDRGRYSNQPQHF. The CDR3 nucleotides read TGTGCCAGCAGTAAGGACAGGGGGAGGTATAGCAATCAGCCCCAGCATTTT.

The chain carries TRBV5-1 and TRBJ2-3; 7 bases align to TRBD2. The germline gives CDR1 SGHRS, CDR2 YFSETQ. V lost 4 bases, J lost 4 bases, and 6 bases stayed unmatched. This CDR3 region has 14 residues. The CDR3 bases are TGCGCCAGCAGCAGGGTCGCGGGGGCAGATACGCAGTATTTT. The encoded protein is CASSRVAGADTQYF. The entire variable domain, with the rest obtained from reference TRBV5-1 and TRBJ2-3, is as follows: KAGVTQTPRYLIKTRGQQVTLSCSPISGHRSVSWYQQTPGQGLQFLFEYFSETQRNKGNFPGRFSGRQFSNSRSEMNVSTLELGDSALYLCASSRVAGADTQYFGPGTRLTVL.

The V gene is TRBV24-1, the J gene TRBJ2-7; no reliable D call. V was trimmed by 0 bases and J by 0 bases, leaving 11 bases between them. The CDR3 is made up of 16 amino acids. Germline V gene data show CDR1 as KGHDR and CDR2 as SFDVKD. The CDR3 here is CATSDLSRVTSYEQYV. The CDR3 DNA reads TGTGCCACCAGTGATTTGAGTAGGGTGACCTCCTACGAGCAGTACGTC.

This clonotype was counted between two and nine times. The chain couples TRBV7-9 to TRBJ2-6; D is tentatively TRBD1 or TRBD2 (5 bases each). V was cut by 8 bases and J by 0 bases, with 11 bases left in between. CDR3 length: 15 residues. Per the germline V gene, CDR1 is SEHNR and CDR2 is FQNEAQ (reference sequence). CDR3 coding DNA: TGTGCCAGCTGGGGGTCTGGCTCTGGGGCCAACGTCCTGACTTTC. This gives the protein CASWGSGSGANVLTF.

This clonotype has a handful of counts. The genes are TRBV7-8 and TRBJ1-6; D not resolved. V gave up 5 bases and J gave up 7 bases, with 12 bases separating them. CDR1 is SGHVS and CDR2 is FQNEAQ in the germline V gene. The CDR3 spans 14 residues. CDR3 coding DNA: TGTGCCAGCAGCCCCCGGGTCCAAAATTCACCCCTCCACTTT. It specifies CASSPRVQNSPLHF.

V and J are TRBV5-1 and TRBJ2-4; D call uncertain. Germline V lookup: CDR1 SGHRS, CDR2 YFSETQ. This CDR3 comprises 13 residues. Trimming cost V 5 bases and J 5 bases, with 11 bases left between them. DNA of the CDR3: TGCGCCAGCAGTCTCACCCCCCAAAACATTCAGTACTTC. Amino acids: CASSLTPQNIQYF.

The chain couples TRBV18 to TRBJ2-7, with D perhaps TRBD2 (5 bases). Germline V CDR1 and CDR2: KGHSH, LQKENI. The ends were cut back, 2 bases at V and 3 bases at J, with 8 bases in the middle. The CDR3 contains 13 residues. The CDR3 coding sequence is TGTGCCAGCTCACCATCCAGCGGCTACGAGCAGTACTTC. Its protein is CASSPSSGYEQYF.

This sequence joins TRBV13 and TRBJ2-5; 13 bases line up with TRBD2. Trimming took 6 bases from V and 5 from J; bases not matched to a gene: 3. CDR3 length: 14 residues. Looked up from germline, CDR1 is PRHDT and CDR2 is FYEKMQ (reference sequence). The CDR3 protein is CASRTSGGLETQYF. The CDR3 DNA reads TGTGCCAGCAGGACTAGCGGGGGGCTCGAGACCCAGTACTTC.

The sample holds a few counts of this clonotype. V is TRBV5-5 and J is TRBJ1-2, with 7 bases fitting TRBD1. The CDR3 is 14 amino acids. The germline V gene encodes CDR1 SGHKS and CDR2 YYEKEE (reference sequence). Trimming at V came to 7 bases and at J to 3 bases, leaving 9 bases not matched to a gene. The CDR3 region is CASGKDRHDYGYTF. The CDR3 DNA follows: TGTGCCAGCGGGAAGGACAGGCACGACTATGGCTACACCTTC.

This clonotype turned up a few times. The CDR3 reads CASSYSSSGGGELFF. The CDR3 region has the DNA TGTGCCAGCAGTTACTCGTCTAGCGGAGGCGGGGAGCTGTTTTTT. This chain connects TRBV6-2 or TRBV6-3 to TRBJ2-2, with 7 nucleotides matching TRBD2. CDR1 is MNHEY and CDR2 is SVGEGT in the germline V gene. CDR3 size: 15 residues. J was trimmed by 7 bases and V by 0 bases; bases with no gene match: 5.

In this sample, this clonotype turned up a few times. The rearrangement links TRBV5-1 to TRBJ1-1; the match to TRBD1 covers 11 bases. There are 15 residues in the CDR3. Germline trimming cut 2 bases from V and 5 bases from J; bases unmatched to any gene: 5. Germline V lookup: CDR1 SGHRS, CDR2 YFSETQ. This CDR3 is CASSFSGTGGTEAFF. CDR3 coding DNA: TGCGCCAGCAGCTTCTCCGGGACAGGGGGGACTGAAGCTTTCTTT.

Only a few counts were recorded for this clonotype. The chain links TRBV7-9 to TRBJ1-3; D is unresolved. The V and J ends lost 5 bases and 0 bases respectively, with 8 bases between them. Per the germline V gene, CDR1 is SEHNR and CDR2 is FQNEAQ (reference sequence). This CDR3 comprises 14 residues. The CDR3 nucleotides read TGTGCCAGCAGCCCGGACGGCTCTGGAAACACCATATATTTT. Protein sequence: CASSPDGSGNTIYF.

This clonotype has a handful of counts. The chain couples TRBV5-1 to TRBJ1-6; the match to TRBD1 covers 11 bases. Germline V lookup: CDR1 SGHRS, CDR2 YFSETQ. V shed 3 bases, J shed 6 bases, and the junction held 2 bases outside the gene matches. This CDR3 is built from 15 residues. CDR3 sequence reads: CASSYGQGANSPLHF. The CDR3 DNA is TGCGCCAGCAGCTACGGACAGGGGGCTAATTCACCCCTCCACTTT.

This clonotype has only a few counts. The chain is built from TRBV12-3 or TRBV12-4 and TRBJ2-3, with D possibly being TRBD2 (6 bases). V was cut by 2 bases and J by 1 base, with 13 bases left in between. This CDR3 contains 16 residues. Written as DNA, the CDR3 is TGTGCCAGCAGTTTAAGGGCTAGCGTGGGCACAGATACGCAGTATTTT. It is translated as CASSLRASVGTDTQYF.

The J gene is TRBJ1-1, the V gene TRBV5-1; D uncertain. In germline, CDR1 is SGHRS, CDR2 YFSETQ. The CDR3 consists of 14 residues. Trimming removed 4 bases from V and 5 bases from J, with 15 bases in between. The CDR3 DNA follows: TGCGCCAGCAGCCTAGAACGGGGTGGAACTGAAGCTTTCTTT. This gives the protein CASSLERGGTEAFF.